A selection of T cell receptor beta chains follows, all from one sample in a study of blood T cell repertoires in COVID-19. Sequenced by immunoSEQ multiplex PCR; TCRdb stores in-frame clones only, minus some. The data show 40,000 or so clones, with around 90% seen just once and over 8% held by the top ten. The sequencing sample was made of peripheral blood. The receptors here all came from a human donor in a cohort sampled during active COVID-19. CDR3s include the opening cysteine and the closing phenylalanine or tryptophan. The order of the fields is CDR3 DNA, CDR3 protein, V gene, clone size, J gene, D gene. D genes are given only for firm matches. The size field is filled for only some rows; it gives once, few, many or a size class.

CDR3nt: TGTGCCAGCTCACCACAAATCTCGGACTATGGCTACACCTTC
CDR3aa: CASSPQISDYGYTF
v_gene: TRBV18
abundance: .
j_gene: TRBJ1-2
d_gene: .

CDR3nt: TGTGCCAGCAGTGAAGCCGGACTAGCGGGAGGGGGCACAGATACGCAGTATTTT
CDR3aa: CASSEAGLAGGGTDTQYF
v_gene: TRBV2
abundance: .
j_gene: TRBJ2-3
d_gene: TRBD2

CDR3nt: TGCGCCAGCAGCTTGGACAAGGGGAATTCACCCCTCCACTTT
CDR3aa: CASSLDKGNSPLHF
v_gene: TRBV5-1
abundance: .
j_gene: TRBJ1-6
d_gene: .

CDR3nt: TGTGCCAGCAGGGGACAGGGAAGCGATGAGCAGTTCTTC
CDR3aa: CASRGQGSDEQFF
v_gene: TRBV27
abundance: .
j_gene: TRBJ2-1
d_gene: TRBD1

CDR3nt: TGTGCCAGCAGCCAAGAGCGAAGAGAGCAGTTCTTC
CDR3aa: CASSQERREQFF
v_gene: TRBV3-1/TRBV3-2
abundance: .
j_gene: TRBJ2-1
d_gene: .

CDR3nt: TGTGCCATCAGGGCCGGGACAGGGGACGGAAACACCATATATTTT
CDR3aa: CAIRAGTGDGNTIYF
v_gene: TRBV10-3
abundance: .
j_gene: TRBJ1-3
d_gene: TRBD1

CDR3nt: TGTGCCAGCAGCTTACTTGAACAGGGGGCCAATTCACCCCTCCACTTT
CDR3aa: CASSLLEQGANSPLHF
v_gene: TRBV7-6
abundance: .
j_gene: TRBJ1-6
d_gene: TRBD1

CDR3nt: TGTGCCAGCTCCCGGGACAGGGCGTTTCTGTACTTC
CDR3aa: CASSRDRAFLYF
v_gene: TRBV6-5
abundance: .
j_gene: TRBJ2-7
d_gene: TRBD1

CDR3nt: TGTGCCTGGAGTGTACTTTTGGGGCGCCAGCAAGAGACCCAGTACTTC
CDR3aa: CAWSVLLGRQQETQYF
v_gene: TRBV30
abundance: .
j_gene: TRBJ2-5
d_gene: .

CDR3nt: TGTGCCAGCAGCTCAGCCCCCAGCGGGAGCTCCTACAATGAGCAGTTCTTC
CDR3aa: CASSSAPSGSSYNEQFF
v_gene: TRBV13
abundance: .
j_gene: TRBJ2-1
d_gene: TRBD2

CDR3nt: TGTGCCGGTTCAACAGGGGGCACTCGGGCCGGGGAGCTGTTTTTT
CDR3aa: CAGSTGGTRAGELFF
v_gene: TRBV30
abundance: .
j_gene: TRBJ2-2
d_gene: TRBD1

CDR3nt: TGTGCCATCAGTGATTTGGAGGTTCTTAATGGCTACACCTTC
CDR3aa: CAISDLEVLNGYTF
v_gene: TRBV10-3
abundance: .
j_gene: TRBJ1-2
d_gene: .

CDR3nt: TGTGCCAGCAGCGCGACCGGGACTAGCGGATCCTACGAGCAGTACTTC
CDR3aa: CASSATGTSGSYEQYF
v_gene: TRBV9
abundance: .
j_gene: TRBJ2-7
d_gene: TRBD2

CDR3nt: TGTGCCAGCAGCGGGTTGTCAGGGATTCAGCCCCAGCATTTT
CDR3aa: CASSGLSGIQPQHF
v_gene: TRBV2
abundance: .
j_gene: TRBJ1-5
d_gene: .

CDR3nt: TGTGCCACCACCTACCATCCTTCACCCCTCCACTTT
CDR3aa: CATTYHPSPLHF
v_gene: TRBV21-1
abundance: .
j_gene: TRBJ1-6
d_gene: .

CDR3nt: TGTGCCACAGCACTATCCCTCCGGGGGAACATTCAGTACTTC
CDR3aa: CATALSLRGNIQYF
v_gene: TRBV28
abundance: .
j_gene: TRBJ2-4
d_gene: .

CDR3nt: TGTGCCTGGAGTGCGGGCACAGATACGCAGTATTTT
CDR3aa: CAWSAGTDTQYF
v_gene: TRBV30
abundance: .
j_gene: TRBJ2-3
d_gene: .

CDR3nt: TGCGCCAGCAGCCGGGACATTTTTACTGGAAACACCATATATTTT
CDR3aa: CASSRDIFTGNTIYF
v_gene: TRBV4-1
abundance: .
j_gene: TRBJ1-3
d_gene: .

CDR3nt: TGTGCCAGCAGCCTTCTTGTGGGGACTAGCGGGGGTTTGAACACCGGGGAGCTGTTTTTT
CDR3aa: CASSLLVGTSGGLNTGELFF
v_gene: TRBV14
abundance: .
j_gene: TRBJ2-2
d_gene: TRBD2

CDR3nt: TGTGCCTGGAGTGTACGGGGACTAGCGCTCCAAGAGACCCAGTACTTC
CDR3aa: CAWSVRGLALQETQYF
v_gene: TRBV30
abundance: .
j_gene: TRBJ2-5
d_gene: TRBD2

CDR3nt: TGCGCCAGCAGCCAGACCCCCGGGGTGAGCGTTGAAAAACTGTTTTTT
CDR3aa: CASSQTPGVSVEKLFF
v_gene: TRBV4-1
abundance: .
j_gene: TRBJ1-4
d_gene: .

CDR3nt: TGTGCCAGCAGTCCGGGACTAGCGGGGGTATATGAGCAGTTCTTC
CDR3aa: CASSPGLAGVYEQFF
v_gene: TRBV28
abundance: .
j_gene: TRBJ2-1
d_gene: TRBD2

CDR3nt: TGTGCCAGCAGCAAACGGGAGCCCGTCTCCTACGAGCAGTACTTC
CDR3aa: CASSKREPVSYEQYF
v_gene: TRBV21-1
abundance: .
j_gene: TRBJ2-7
d_gene: .

CDR3nt: TGTGCCAGCAGTTACTCCCCCAGTGAGGGGGTCCGTTTCACAGATACGCAGTATTTT
CDR3aa: CASSYSPSEGVRFTDTQYF
v_gene: TRBV6-2/TRBV6-3
abundance: .
j_gene: TRBJ2-3
d_gene: .

CDR3nt: TGTGCCATCGGGTACGATTCACCCCTCCACTTT
CDR3aa: CAIGYDSPLHF
v_gene: TRBV6-5
abundance: .
j_gene: TRBJ1-6
d_gene: .

CDR3nt: TGTGCCAGCAGCTTAGGCCCCGGGACCGGGGAGCTGTTTTTT
CDR3aa: CASSLGPGTGELFF
v_gene: TRBV7-8
abundance: .
j_gene: TRBJ2-2
d_gene: .

CDR3nt: TGTGCCAGCAGCGGCTCAAGGGGGGGGGACACTGAAGCTTTCTTT
CDR3aa: CASSGSRGGDTEAFF
v_gene: TRBV7-2
abundance: .
j_gene: TRBJ1-1
d_gene: .

CDR3nt: TGTGCCAGCAGCTTTGTCGGACTAGCGGATACGCAGTATTTT
CDR3aa: CASSFVGLADTQYF
v_gene: TRBV5-4
abundance: .
j_gene: TRBJ2-3
d_gene: TRBD2

CDR3nt: TGTGCCAGTAGTATGAGGAATACCGGGGAGCTGTTTTTT
CDR3aa: CASSMRNTGELFF
v_gene: TRBV19
abundance: .
j_gene: TRBJ2-2
d_gene: .

CDR3nt: TGTGCCAGCAGTTTCGGGGGGGGCCCCCGTGAGCAGTTCTTC
CDR3aa: CASSFGGGPREQFF
v_gene: TRBV27
abundance: .
j_gene: TRBJ2-1
d_gene: TRBD2

CDR3nt: TGTGCCAGCAGTTTCAGGGTCCAGCCCCAGCATTTT
CDR3aa: CASSFRVQPQHF
v_gene: TRBV12-3/TRBV12-4
abundance: .
j_gene: TRBJ1-5
d_gene: .

CDR3nt: TGCGCCAGCAGCCAAAGACAGGGGGTCACCGGGGAGCTGTTTTTT
CDR3aa: CASSQRQGVTGELFF
v_gene: TRBV5-1
abundance: .
j_gene: TRBJ2-2
d_gene: TRBD1

CDR3nt: TGTGCCAGCAGAGAGGGTCGGATGAACACTGAAGCTTTCTTT
CDR3aa: CASREGRMNTEAFF
v_gene: TRBV6-5
abundance: .
j_gene: TRBJ1-1
d_gene: .

CDR3nt: TGTGCCAGCAGCTCAGGGACAGGGGGCTACGAGCAGTACTTC
CDR3aa: CASSSGTGGYEQYF
v_gene: TRBV7-9
abundance: .
j_gene: TRBJ2-7
d_gene: TRBD1

CDR3nt: TGCAGCGCACGGACAGGGGAGGTAAAACTGTTTTTT
CDR3aa: CSARTGEVKLFF
v_gene: TRBV29-1
abundance: .
j_gene: TRBJ1-4
d_gene: TRBD1

CDR3nt: TGTGCCAGCAGGACTAGCGGGGGCACCGGGGAGCTGTTTTTT
CDR3aa: CASRTSGGTGELFF
v_gene: TRBV2
abundance: .
j_gene: TRBJ2-2
d_gene: TRBD2

CDR3nt: TGTGCCAGTAGTTTTATGCGACAGGGGGTTAGCGAGCAGTACTTC
CDR3aa: CASSFMRQGVSEQYF
v_gene: TRBV19
abundance: .
j_gene: TRBJ2-7
d_gene: TRBD1

CDR3nt: TGTGCCAGTAGGGAACGCGGGGGGCGCTCCTACAATGAGCAGTTCTTC
CDR3aa: CASRERGGRSYNEQFF
v_gene: TRBV19
abundance: few
j_gene: TRBJ2-1
d_gene: TRBD2

CDR3nt: TGTGCCAGCAGTGGTCCCGCAGGAGAGACCCAGTACTTC
CDR3aa: CASSGPAGETQYF
v_gene: TRBV12-3/TRBV12-4
abundance: .
j_gene: TRBJ2-5
d_gene: .

CDR3nt: TGTGCCAGCTCGCCGACAGGCCCCTACGAGCAGTACTTC
CDR3aa: CASSPTGPYEQYF
v_gene: TRBV18
abundance: .
j_gene: TRBJ2-7
d_gene: .